The entry that follows covers one TCR beta chain sequence. Its antigen is still unknown. Base qualities are not recorded, but no much larger clone differs from it by a single base. Only healthy Caucasian donors were included. Three pairs of female monozygotic twins, all aged 18 to 29 years, made up the twin cohort. The RNA used for TCR libraries was isolated from peripheral blood mononuclear cells. The germline V gene sets CDR1 to SGHRS and CDR2 to YFSETQ. A distance of 10 bases separates the germline ends of V and J, which lose 0 bases and 0 bases respectively. From its cysteine to its phenylalanine, the CDR3 spans 16 amino acids. This entry keeps only the CDR3 DNA: 48 bases, framed from base 1. The data belong to a study of identical twins (dated by TCRdb to about 2016). As for the study more broadly: The study deep-sequenced TCR alpha and beta repertoires from monozygotic twins, unrelated adults of various ages and cord blood to test whether fetal clonotypes persist. To rule out contamination, replicate twin experiments were performed at different times with different library preparation protocols. Findings and caveats that apply to the study as a whole: Invariant T cells such as MAIT and iNKT could partly confound zero-insertion analyses, though diverse VJ usage argued against this for most clonotypes. Out-of-frame TCR alpha sequences shared between twins showed an excess of low generation-probability sequences compared with coincidental sharing between unrelated individuals. Conclusions relied on cross-sectional statistical analysis, since the same donors could not be followed over many years. Abundant cord blood beta clonotypes had fewer insertions, young adult naive repertoires showed a similar but weaker trend, and memory repertoires showed no such trend. Out-of-frame TCR alpha sharing in monozygotic twins was systematically underestimated by recombination models, whereas sharing between unrelated individuals was in agreement with the recombination models. A weaker excess of twin sharing was found in beta out-of-frame sequences because the signal-to-noise ratio was lowered by fewer shared sequences.

The method behind the library was 5' RACE. The data were produced on an Illumina HiSeq 2000. Template switching introduced a universal primer binding site; the final cDNA contained a unique molecular identifier, enabling accurate counting of TCR cDNA molecules. First-strand cDNA for TCR alpha and beta chains was synthesized from specific primers in the conserved constant-segment region. To control for contamination, every cDNA library was double barcoded, receiving both a SMART-Mk sample barcode and Illumina barcodes. TruSeq adapter sequences along with Illumina sample barcodes were introduced in two successive PCR steps. TCR alpha and beta cDNA libraries were sequenced on the Illumina HiSeq platform with custom primers. The authors' analysis ran thus. MiGEC was used to process raw reads and extract unique molecular identifiers, and MiXCR was used to find CDR3 positions. Recombination models were inferred per individual with the repgenHMM and IGoR tools using an EM algorithm. Shared clonotypes were analyzed with the tcR package in R, and sharing was normalized by the product of cloneset sizes. Out-of-frame nonproductive sequences were analyzed to study raw recombination free of thymic and clonal selection effects. TCRdb reanalyzed the raw reads on its own, using fastp at Q25 for trimming and MiXCR for clone calling, and kept in-frame beta chains. Duplicate CDR3 protein sequences are folded into a single record with the most common DNA and genes. V and J calls and clone size were set by TCRdb, not the authors. This sample lists around 570,000 distinct CDR3 sequences; 9.5% to 10% were detected once. Jointly, the top ten make up under 3% of the sample.

The data were also submitted as part of a second study, on yellow fever vaccine responses in identical twins. As noted in the second study: The T cell response to vaccination in identical twins was reported by the authors to appear partly convergent and partly personalized. In identical twins, the study followed T cell clones that responded to the vaccine with precision.

The clonotype comes from a woman between 18 and 30 years old in good health. This chain is built from TRBV5-1 and TRBJ2-1; confidence is insufficient to name the D gene. Sequencing was performed on PBMCs. DNA sequence: TGCGCCAGCAGCTTGGGGGCGCTTAGCTCCTACAATGAGCAGTTCTTC. Its translation is CASSLGALSSYNEQFF.